A selection of T cell receptor beta chains follows, all from one sample in a study of cytomegalovirus exposure and HLA in healthy donors. Here immunoSEQ multiplex PCR was the method, and the copy in TCRdb shows in-frame clones only, minus some. The sample includes about 240,000 clones, over 80% of them seen just once. Sequencing input: PBMCs. Every receptor here comes from a woman aged 40 to 50 in good health and CMV-seropositive. Both conserved end residues are part of each CDR3. The D gene is left open where the match is weak. Size values are once, few and many counts, or a class for expanded clones, and some rows have none.

length	D	J	V	size	CDR3	DNA
13	-	TRBJ1-4	TRBV30	few	CAWSVRVNEKLFF	TGTGCCTGGAGTGTCAGGGTTAATGAAAAACTGTTTTTT
16	TRBD2	TRBJ2-7	TRBV9	few	CASSPRAGGGFYEQYF	TGTGCCAGCAGCCCCCGGGCCGGCGGGGGGTTCTACGAGCAGTACTTC
10	-	TRBJ2-7	TRBV2	few	CATLSYEQYF	TGTGCCACCCTTTCCTACGAGCAGTACTTC
13	-	TRBJ1-6	TRBV7-2	-	CASTLSGGSPLHF	TGTGCCAGCACCCTCTCTGGGGGCTCACCCCTCCACTTT
14	TRBD2	TRBJ2-5	TRBV5-1	-	CASSWSGGQETQYF	TGCGCCAGCAGCTGGAGCGGGGGGCAAGAGACCCAGTACTTC
13	-	TRBJ2-5	TRBV7-2	-	CASSLLPAGDQYF	TGTGCCAGCAGCTTACTACCCGCGGGTGACCAGTACTTC
11	-	TRBJ1-2	TRBV15	few	CATSRDLSYTF	TGTGCCACCAGCAGAGATCTTAGCTACACCTTC
17	-	TRBJ2-2	TRBV23-1	few	CASSQTTGRGRSEELFF	TGCGCCAGCAGTCAAACGACGGGCAGGGGACGATCCGAGGAGCTGTTTTTT
17	-	TRBJ2-7	TRBV7-9	-	CSSSLAMWGGNSYEQYF	TGTTCCAGCAGCTTAGCGATGTGGGGGGGCAACTCCTACGAGCAGTACTTC
15	TRBD1	TRBJ1-5	TRBV19	-	CASSTTGGHNQPQHF	TGTGCCAGTAGTACCACAGGGGGACACAATCAGCCCCAGCATTTT
13	-	TRBJ1-5	TRBV2	-	CASSGQPNQPQHF	TGTGCCAGCAGCGGACAGCCGAATCAGCCCCAGCATTTT
16	-	TRBJ2-2	TRBV9	-	CASSTSARGLTGELFF	TGTGCCAGCAGCACCTCGGCCAGGGGCCTTACCGGGGAGCTGTTTTTT
15	-	TRBJ1-3	TRBV5-6	-	CASSLDFRSGNTIYF	TGTGCCAGCAGCTTGGACTTTCGCTCTGGAAACACCATATATTTT
18	TRBD2	TRBJ2-1	TRBV7-9	-	CSSSFGSGGSEFYNEQFF	TGTTCCAGCAGCTTCGGGAGCGGGGGTTCCGAATTTTACAATGAGCAGTTCTTC
14	-	TRBJ1-1	TRBV18	-	CASSPSRAYTEAFF	TGTGCCAGCTCACCTTCCAGGGCCTACACTGAAGCTTTCTTT
15	-	TRBJ2-4	TRBV6-6	-	CASSYSREQGHIQYF	TGTGCCAGCAGTTACTCTAGAGAGCAGGGGCACATTCAGTACTTC
13	-	TRBJ1-2	TRBV5-4	-	CASSFPGFYGYTF	TGTGCCAGCAGCTTCCCGGGGTTCTATGGCTACACCTTC
15	TRBD2	TRBJ2-7	TRBV15	-	CATSRDLAVSYEQYF	TGTGCCACCAGCAGAGATCTAGCGGTCTCCTACGAGCAGTACTTC
13	-	TRBJ2-5	TRBV30	once	CAWSPGVAETQYF	TGTGCCTGGAGTCCAGGGGTAGCAGAGACCCAGTACTTC
15	-	TRBJ1-5	TRBV6-6	-	CASSYVSGRNQPQHF	TGTGCCAGCAGTTATGTATCAGGGCGCAATCAGCCCCAGCATTTT
17	TRBD2	TRBJ2-1	TRBV9	-	CASSAGGTAGGTYEQFF	TGTGCCAGCAGCGCCGGAGGAACAGCGGGAGGGACGTATGAGCAGTTCTTC
18	-	TRBJ2-1	TRBV19	few	CASSFPGAGDPTYNEQFF	TGTGCCAGTAGTTTCCCGGGAGCGGGTGATCCTACCTACAATGAGCAGTTCTTC
15	TRBD1	TRBJ1-1	TRBV6-1	-	CASRELPGQGVGAFF	TGTGCCAGCAGGGAACTACCGGGACAGGGTGTCGGAGCTTTCTTT
16	-	TRBJ1-3	TRBV10-1	once	CASSESWGSSGNTIYF	TGCGCCAGCAGTGAGTCTTGGGGCTCCTCTGGAAACACCATATATTTT
13	TRBD2	TRBJ2-7	TRBV6-7	-	CASSPRGGDEQYF	TGTGCCAGCAGCCCGCGGGGGGGCGACGAGCAGTACTTC
16	TRBD1	TRBJ2-5	TRBV28	few	CASSSPGDRASETQYF	TGTGCCAGCAGTTCTCCTGGGGACAGGGCCTCGGAGACCCAGTACTTC
13	TRBD1	TRBJ1-2	TRBV19	-	CASSTGQNYGYTF	TGTGCCAGTAGTACGGGACAGAACTATGGCTACACCTTC
17	TRBD1	TRBJ1-2	TRBV5-6	-	CASSPGTGGPTSYGYTF	TGTGCCAGCAGCCCTGGCACAGGGGGGCCTACTAGCTATGGCTACACCTTC
13	-	TRBJ2-7	TRBV4-1	-	CASSQAGSYEQYF	TGCGCCAGCAGCCAAGCGGGTTCCTACGAGCAGTACTTC
18	TRBD2	TRBJ2-3	TRBV7-8	-	CASSLARFPAGGTDTQYF	TGTGCCAGCAGCTTAGCGCGATTTCCAGCGGGGGGGACAGATACGCAGTATTTT
15	TRBD2	TRBJ2-5	TRBV29-1	-	CSVVTGTSGRETQYF	TGCAGCGTCGTTACCGGGACTAGCGGGAGAGAGACCCAGTACTTC
15	TRBD2	TRBJ2-3	TRBV19	-	CASSRLAGSTDTQYF	TGTGCCAGTAGTAGACTAGCGGGGAGCACAGATACGCAGTATTTT
19	TRBD1	TRBJ2-6	TRBV5-1	once	CASSSRDRGLLSGANVLTF	TGCGCCAGCAGCTCCCGGGACAGGGGGCTCCTTTCTGGGGCCAACGTCCTGACTTTC
15	TRBD1	TRBJ1-2	TRBV9	few	CASSSGQGQHYGYTF	TGTGCCAGCAGCTCGGGACAGGGGCAACACTATGGCTACACCTTC
16	TRBD1	TRBJ2-1	TRBV7-8	-	CASSSGSWTGRNEQFF	TGTGCCAGCAGCTCAGGGTCGTGGACAGGGAGAAATGAGCAGTTCTTC
15	-	TRBJ1-5	TRBV19	once	CASSIDSVGRQPQHF	TGTGCCAGTAGTATAGATAGTGTGGGGAGACAGCCCCAGCATTTT
16	-	TRBJ2-2	TRBV14	-	CASSPLDEGVGGELFF	TGTGCCAGCAGCCCCCTCGATGAGGGGGTGGGCGGGGAGCTGTTTTTT
11	-	TRBJ2-7	TRBV2	-	CASRVGYEQYF	TGTGCCAGCCGGGTAGGCTACGAGCAGTACTTC
13	-	TRBJ2-1	TRBV29-1	-	CSVETGLYNEQFF	TGCAGCGTTGAAACGGGACTGTACAATGAGCAGTTCTTC
16	TRBD1	TRBJ2-1	TRBV9	-	CASSPWDSLSDNEQFF	TGTGCCAGCAGCCCCTGGGACAGTCTGTCCGACAATGAGCAGTTCTTC
13	-	TRBJ2-7	TRBV11-3	-	CASSHGTAGEQYF	TGTGCCAGCAGCCACGGCACCGCGGGGGAGCAGTACTTC
15	-	TRBJ2-1	TRBV5-1	-	CASSSRSGNNNEQFF	TGCGCCAGCAGCTCCCGGTCGGGGAATAACAATGAGCAGTTCTTC
17	TRBD2	TRBJ2-1	TRBV4-1	-	CASSIRTSGGLANEQFF	TGCGCCAGCAGCATTCGGACTAGCGGGGGGTTAGCCAATGAGCAGTTCTTC